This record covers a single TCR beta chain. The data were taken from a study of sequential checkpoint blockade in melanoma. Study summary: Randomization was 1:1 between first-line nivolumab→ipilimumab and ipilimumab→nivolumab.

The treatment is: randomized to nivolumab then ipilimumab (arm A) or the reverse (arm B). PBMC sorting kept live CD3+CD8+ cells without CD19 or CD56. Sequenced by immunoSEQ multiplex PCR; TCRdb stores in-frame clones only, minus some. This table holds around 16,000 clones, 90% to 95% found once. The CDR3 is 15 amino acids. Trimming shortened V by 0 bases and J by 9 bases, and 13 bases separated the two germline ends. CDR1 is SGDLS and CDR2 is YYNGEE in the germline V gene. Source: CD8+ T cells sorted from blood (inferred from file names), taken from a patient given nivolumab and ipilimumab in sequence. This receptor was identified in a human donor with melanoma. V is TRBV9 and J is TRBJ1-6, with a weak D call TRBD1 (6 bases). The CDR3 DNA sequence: TGTGCCAGCAGCGTAGAACAGGGCGAAAGTTCACCCCTCCACTTT. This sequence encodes CASSVEQGESSPLHF. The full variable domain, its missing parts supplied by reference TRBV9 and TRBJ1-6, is DSGVTQTPKHLITATGQRVTLRCSPRSGDLSVYWYQQSLDQGLQFLIQYYNGEERAKGNILERFSAQQFPDLHSELNLSSLELGDSALYFCASSVEQGESSPLHFGNGTRLTVT.